These 13 T cell receptor beta chains came from one sample sequenced in a study of T-cell reconstitution after alpha-beta-depleted transplantation in children. Unique molecular identifiers were incorporated into the prepared TCRbeta library. Each CDR3 protein is one row after TCRdb ran MiXCR on the PCR reads. Here the sample spans around 64,000 distinct CDR3 sequences, approximately 11% being singletons. This sample comprised PBMCs, obtained before TCRalphabeta/CD19-depleted stem cell transplant. These TCRs come from a boy aged 5 to 17 with acute myeloid leukemia, due to receive a stem cell transplant.

About this clonotype itself: Mismatch with germline at one junction end may stem from a read error. The chain carries TRBV3-1 and TRBJ2-3; 9 nucleotides line up with TRBD2. In germline, CDR1 is LGHDT, CDR2 YNNKEL (reference sequence). This CDR3 has 19 amino acids. Written as DNA, the CDR3 is TGTGCCAGCTGCCAGCCGGCGACTGGCGGGGGGGCCTTCGGAGATACGCAGTATTTT. Its translation: CASCQPATGGGAFGDTQYF.

In its sample, this clonotype ranks as medium-sized. The chain couples TRBV28 to TRBJ2-3; 7 bases agree with TRBD1. The junction had 10 bases not matched to a gene; V was cut back by 6 bases and J by 4 bases. The germline CDR1 and CDR2 sequences are MDHEN and SYDVKM. This CDR3 has 15 residues. The CDR3 sequence: CASRTGFWFSDTQYF. Here the CDR3 DNA reads TGTGCCAGCAGGACAGGGTTTTGGTTTTCAGATACGCAGTATTTT.

The table lists this clonotype with many counts. The CDR3 loop is CSARDHYYNEQFF. Here the CDR3 DNA reads TGCAGTGCTAGGGACCATTATTACAATGAGCAGTTCTTC. The gene calls are TRBV20-1 and TRBJ2-1; D uncertain. The CDR3 is 13 amino acids. The ends were cut back, 3 bases at V and 4 bases at J, with 10 bases in the middle. Germline CDR1 and CDR2: DFQATT and SNEGSKA (reference sequence).

In this sample, this clonotype turned up many times. The V gene is TRBV6-1, the J gene TRBJ1-5, with 7 bases that match TRBD1. The CDR3 is 16 amino acids. J was trimmed by 7 bases and V by 11 bases; bases with no gene match: 20. The germline V gene encodes CDR1 MNHNS and CDR2 SASEGT. The CDR3 DNA is TGTGCCGGATGTTCTTGGGGGAGGCAGGGGGGACAGCCCCAGCATTTT. Encoded protein: CAGCSWGRQGGQPQHF.

This clonotype was observed many times. The rearrangement links TRBV7-9 to TRBJ2-1; D uncertain. There are 15 residues in the CDR3. V lost 2 bases to trimming and J lost 4 bases, with 12 bases between them. Germline CDR1 and CDR2: SEHNR and FQNEAQ (reference sequence). The CDR3 loop is CASSLRLGSYNEQFF. DNA of the CDR3: TGTGCCAGCAGCTTAAGGCTTGGGTCGTACAATGAGCAGTTCTTC.

This clonotype was detected only a few times. This sequence joins TRBV5-1 and TRBJ1-6; 10 bases match TRBD1. V shed 3 bases, J shed 6 bases, and the junction held 3 bases outside the gene matches. CDR1 SGHRS and CDR2 YFSETQ come from the germline V gene. There are 15 residues in the CDR3. CDR3 region: CASSSRTGGNSPLHF. In DNA, the CDR3 is TGCGCCAGCAGCTCCCGGACAGGGGGTAATTCACCCCTCCACTTT. The whole variable domain, filled in from reference TRBV5-1 and TRBJ1-6, reads KAGVTQTPRYLIKTRGQQVTLSCSPISGHRSVSWYQQTPGQGLQFLFEYFSETQRNKGNFPGRFSGRQFSNSRSEMNVSTLELGDSALYLCASSSRTGGNSPLHFGNGTRLTVT.

This clonotype came up many times. This chain connects TRBV25-1 to TRBJ2-2, with 8 bases lining up with TRBD2. The CDR3 runs to 19 residues. The J segment lost 2 bases and the V segment lost 0 bases, leaving 11 bases of the junction unmatched. Germline CDR1 is MGHDK and CDR2 is SYGVNS. The CDR3 DNA reads TGTGCCAGCAGTGAATATATCTGGCGGGGGGCTTTAAACACCGGGGAGCTGTTTTTT. As protein: CASSEYIWRGALNTGELFF.

This chain joins TRBV4-1 and TRBJ2-2; tentatively, D is TRBD1 (5 bases). CDR3 length: 13 amino acids. Trimming took 7 bases from V and 5 from J, leaving 11 bases between them. Per germline, CDR1 MGHRA and CDR2 YSYEKL. CDR3 nucleotide sequence: TGCGCCAGCACGCAGGGCCCAACCGGGGAGCTGTTTTTT. As protein: CASTQGPTGELFF.

The chain links TRBV12-3 or TRBV12-4 to TRBJ2-7, with 7 bases fitting TRBD1. V dropped 6 bases and J dropped 3; count of bases not matched to a gene: 11. The CDR3 length is 15 residues. CDR3 loop: CASRKNRDRNYEQYV. As DNA, the CDR3 is TGTGCCAGCAGAAAAAATCGGGACAGAAACTACGAGCAGTACGTC.

This clonotype was observed at least ten times. The chain carries TRBV20-1 and TRBJ2-1, with 10 bases matching TRBD2. The CDR3 has 16 amino acids. In germline, CDR1 is DFQATT, CDR2 SNEGSKA (reference sequence). Trimming removed 2 bases from V and 4 bases from J; junction bases left unmatched: 8. Written as DNA, the CDR3 is TGCAGTGCTAGAAATCTAGCGGGAGTCGAGTACAATGAGCAGTTCTTC. Encoded protein: CSARNLAGVEYNEQFF.

This clonotype has ten or more counts. V and J are TRBV6-1 and TRBJ1-2, with 7 nucleotides matching TRBD1. V lost 6 bases and J lost 4; bases outside the gene matches: 11. This CDR3 comprises 15 residues. CDR1 and CDR2 from the germline V gene are MNHNS and SASEGT. The CDR3 loop is CASSTLSGGFYGYTF. Written as DNA, the CDR3 is TGTGCCAGCAGCACCTTGTCAGGGGGGTTCTATGGCTACACCTTC.

This clonotype was counted many times. The chain combines TRBV29-1 with TRBJ1-1; a possible D gene is TRBD1 (6 bases). The V and J ends lost 2 bases and 3 bases respectively, with 10 bases between them. CDR3 length: 13 amino acids. The V gene's germline CDR1 is SQVTM and CDR2 ANQGSEA. This CDR3 is CSVETAGDTEAFF. Written as DNA, the CDR3 is TGCAGCGTTGAAACGGCAGGGGACACTGAAGCTTTCTTT.

This clonotype was picked up many times. This CDR3 is CASSLLSQGGYNEQFF. For the CDR3, the DNA is TGTGCCAGCAGCTTATTGAGCCAGGGTGGATACAATGAGCAGTTCTTC. This chain links TRBV11-2 with TRBJ2-1; D is perhaps TRBD1 (5 bases). Germline V CDR1 and CDR2: SGHAT, FQNNGV. V was clipped by 2 bases and J by 4 bases, with 15 bases between them. CDR3 size: 16 residues. Filled out from reference TRBV11-2 and TRBJ2-1, the complete variable domain reads EAGVAQSPRYKIIEKRQSVAFWCNPISGHATLYWYQQILGQGPKLLIQFQNNGVVDDSQLPKDRFSAERLKGVDSTLKIQPAKLEDSAVYLCASSLLSQGGYNEQFFGPGTRLTVL.